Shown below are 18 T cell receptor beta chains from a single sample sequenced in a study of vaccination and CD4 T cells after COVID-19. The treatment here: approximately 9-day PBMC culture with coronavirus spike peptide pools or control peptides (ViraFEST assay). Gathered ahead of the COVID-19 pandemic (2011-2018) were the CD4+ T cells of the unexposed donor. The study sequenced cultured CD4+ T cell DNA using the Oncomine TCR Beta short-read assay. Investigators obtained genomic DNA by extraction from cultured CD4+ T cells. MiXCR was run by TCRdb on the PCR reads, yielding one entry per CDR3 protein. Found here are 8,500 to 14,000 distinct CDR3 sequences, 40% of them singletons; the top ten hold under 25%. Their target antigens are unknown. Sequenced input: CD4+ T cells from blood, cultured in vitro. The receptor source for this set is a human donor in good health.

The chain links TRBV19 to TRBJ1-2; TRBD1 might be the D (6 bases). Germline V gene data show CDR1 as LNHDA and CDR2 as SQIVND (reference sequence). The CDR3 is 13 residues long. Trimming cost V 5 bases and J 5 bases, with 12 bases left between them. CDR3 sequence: CASSEDREYGYTF. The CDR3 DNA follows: TGTGCCAGTAGTGAGGACAGAGAGTATGGCTACACCTTC.

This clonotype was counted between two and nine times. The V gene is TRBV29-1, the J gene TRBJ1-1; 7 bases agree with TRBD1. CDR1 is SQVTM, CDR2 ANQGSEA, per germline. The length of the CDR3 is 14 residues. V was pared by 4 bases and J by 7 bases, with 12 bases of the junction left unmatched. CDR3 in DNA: TGCAGCGTTGTACTAGGGACAGCGAAGAGTGAAGCTTTCTTT. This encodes CSVVLGTAKSEAFF.

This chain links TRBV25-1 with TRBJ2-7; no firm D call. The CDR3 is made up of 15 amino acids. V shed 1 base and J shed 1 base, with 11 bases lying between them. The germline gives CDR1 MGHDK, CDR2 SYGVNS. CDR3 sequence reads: CASSEFGRQSYEQYF. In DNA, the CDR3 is TGTGCCAGCAGTGAATTCGGTAGGCAATCCTACGAGCAGTACTTC.

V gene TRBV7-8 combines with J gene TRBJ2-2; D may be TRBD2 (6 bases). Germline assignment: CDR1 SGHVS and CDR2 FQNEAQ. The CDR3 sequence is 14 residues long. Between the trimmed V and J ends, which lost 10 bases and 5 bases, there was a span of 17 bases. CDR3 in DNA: TGTGCCAACCGGAGGGGTGGCACAACCGGGGAGCTGTTTTTT. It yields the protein CANRRGGTTGELFF.

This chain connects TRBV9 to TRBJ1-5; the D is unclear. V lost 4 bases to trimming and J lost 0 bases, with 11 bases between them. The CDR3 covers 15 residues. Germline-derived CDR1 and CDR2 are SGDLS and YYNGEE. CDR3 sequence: CASSQDGLSNQPQHF. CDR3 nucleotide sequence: TGTGCCAGCAGCCAGGACGGGCTTAGCAATCAGCCCCAGCATTTT.

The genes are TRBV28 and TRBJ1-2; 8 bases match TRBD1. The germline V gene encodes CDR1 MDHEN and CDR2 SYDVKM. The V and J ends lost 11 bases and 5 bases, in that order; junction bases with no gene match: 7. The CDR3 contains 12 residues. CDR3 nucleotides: TGTGCCGGCGCAGGGGGCGGATATGGCTACACCTTC. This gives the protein CAGAGGGYGYTF.

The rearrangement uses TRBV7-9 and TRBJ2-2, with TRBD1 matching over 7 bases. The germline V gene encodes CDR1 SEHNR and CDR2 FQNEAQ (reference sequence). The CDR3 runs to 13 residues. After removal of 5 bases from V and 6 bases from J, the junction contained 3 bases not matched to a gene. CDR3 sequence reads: CASSGTAAGELFF. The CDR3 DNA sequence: TGTGCCAGCAGCGGGACAGCGGCCGGGGAGCTGTTTTTT.

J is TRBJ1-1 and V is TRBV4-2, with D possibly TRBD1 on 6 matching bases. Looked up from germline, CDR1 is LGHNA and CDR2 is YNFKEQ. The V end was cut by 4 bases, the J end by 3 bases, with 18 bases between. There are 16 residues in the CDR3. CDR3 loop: CASSPSGGGQHTEAFF. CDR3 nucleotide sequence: TGTGCCAGCAGCCCTAGCGGAGGGGGACAACACACTGAAGCTTTCTTT.

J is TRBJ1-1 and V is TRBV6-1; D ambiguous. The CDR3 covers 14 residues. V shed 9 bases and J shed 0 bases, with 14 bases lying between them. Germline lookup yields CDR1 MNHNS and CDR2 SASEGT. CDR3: CASNLDGLNTEAFF. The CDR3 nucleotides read TGTGCCAGTAACCTGGACGGATTGAACACTGAAGCTTTCTTT.

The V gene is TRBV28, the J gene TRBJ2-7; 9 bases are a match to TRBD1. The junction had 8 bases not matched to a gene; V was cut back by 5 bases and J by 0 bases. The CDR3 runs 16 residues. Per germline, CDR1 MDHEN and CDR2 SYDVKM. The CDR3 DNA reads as TGTGCCAGCAGTCCTATCGGACAGGGGTACTCCTACGAGCAGTACTTC. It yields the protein CASSPIGQGYSYEQYF.

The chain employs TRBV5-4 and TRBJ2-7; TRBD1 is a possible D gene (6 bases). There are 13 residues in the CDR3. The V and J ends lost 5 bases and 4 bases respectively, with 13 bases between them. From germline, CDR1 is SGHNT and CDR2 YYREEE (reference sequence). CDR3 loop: CASRHQDSYEQYF. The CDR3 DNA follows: TGTGCCAGCAGACACCAGGACAGTTACGAGCAGTACTTC.

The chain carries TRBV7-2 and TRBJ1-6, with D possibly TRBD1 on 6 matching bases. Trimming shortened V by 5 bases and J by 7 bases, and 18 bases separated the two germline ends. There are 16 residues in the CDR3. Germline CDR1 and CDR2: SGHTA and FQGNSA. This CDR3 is CASSPEQGRRNSPLHF. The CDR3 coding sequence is TGTGCCAGCAGCCCTGAACAGGGCCGGAGGAATTCACCCCTCCACTTT. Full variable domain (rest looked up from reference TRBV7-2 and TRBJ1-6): GAGVSQSPSNKVTEKGKDVELRCDPISGHTALYWYRQSLGQGLEFLIYFQGNSAPDKSGLPSDRFSAERTGGSVSTLTIQRTQQEDSAVYLCASSPEQGRRNSPLHFGNGTRLTVT.

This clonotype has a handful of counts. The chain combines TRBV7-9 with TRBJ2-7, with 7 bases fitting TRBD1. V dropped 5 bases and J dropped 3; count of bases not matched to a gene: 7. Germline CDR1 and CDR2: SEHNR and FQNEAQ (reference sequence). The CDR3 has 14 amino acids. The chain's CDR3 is CASSDDRVRYEQYF. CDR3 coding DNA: TGTGCCAGCAGCGATGACAGGGTCCGCTACGAGCAGTACTTC.

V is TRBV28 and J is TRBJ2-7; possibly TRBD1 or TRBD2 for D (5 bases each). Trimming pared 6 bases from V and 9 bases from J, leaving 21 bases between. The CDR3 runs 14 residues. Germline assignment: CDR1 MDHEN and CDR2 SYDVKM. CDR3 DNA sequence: TGTGCCAGCAGCCACGGGACGGCCGGCATTGGGCAGTACTTC. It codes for CASSHGTAGIGQYF.

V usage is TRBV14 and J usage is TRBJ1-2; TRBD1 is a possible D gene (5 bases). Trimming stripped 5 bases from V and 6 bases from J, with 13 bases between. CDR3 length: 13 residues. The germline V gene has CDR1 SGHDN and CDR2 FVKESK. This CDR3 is CASSVSLGDGYTF. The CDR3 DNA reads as TGTGCCAGCAGCGTGTCTCTGGGGGATGGCTACACCTTC.

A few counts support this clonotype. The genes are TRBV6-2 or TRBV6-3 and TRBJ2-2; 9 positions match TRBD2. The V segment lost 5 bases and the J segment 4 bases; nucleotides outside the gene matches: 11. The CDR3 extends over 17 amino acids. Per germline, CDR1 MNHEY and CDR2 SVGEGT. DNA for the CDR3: TGTGCCAGCAGTCCCCCTACCGGACTAGCGCTCACCGGGGAGCTGTTTTTT. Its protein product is CASSPPTGLALTGELFF.

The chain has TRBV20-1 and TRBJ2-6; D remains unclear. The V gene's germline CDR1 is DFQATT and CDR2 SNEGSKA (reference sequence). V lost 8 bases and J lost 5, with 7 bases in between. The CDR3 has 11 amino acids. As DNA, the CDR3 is TGCAGTACGCTCCGGGCCAACGTCCTGACTTTC. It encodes CSTLRANVLTF.

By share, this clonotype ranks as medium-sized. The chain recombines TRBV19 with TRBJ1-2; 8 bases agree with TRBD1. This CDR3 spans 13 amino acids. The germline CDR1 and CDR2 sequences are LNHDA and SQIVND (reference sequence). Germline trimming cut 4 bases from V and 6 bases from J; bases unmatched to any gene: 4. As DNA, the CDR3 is TGTGCCAGTAGTAAAGGACAGGGCCATGGCTACACCTTC. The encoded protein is CASSKGQGHGYTF.